These 27 T cell receptor beta chains came from one sample sequenced in a study of beta chain features in type 1 diabetes. Sequencing targeted expressed TCRB transcripts, as all isolated RNA had been reverse transcribed. The method was immunoSEQ multiplex PCR; TCRdb's version includes in-frame clones alone and lacks a portion of them. This repertoire shows under 250,000 clones, around 14% found once; its top ten account for 0.025% to 0.03%. The source material was naive CD4+ T cells from blood. The receptors were sampled from a woman aged 40 to 50 in good health.

The chain carries TRBV4-3 and TRBJ1-1; weak D call: TRBD1 (5 bases). Germline assignment: CDR1 LGHNA and CDR2 YSLEER. The CDR3 spans 15 residues. The V and J ends lost 0 bases and 3 bases respectively, with 11 bases between them. The CDR3 protein is CASSQEGLGYTEAFF. The CDR3 region has the DNA TGCGCCAGCAGCCAAGAGGGGCTTGGCTACACTGAAGCTTTCTTT.

There are a few counts of this clone. The J gene is TRBJ2-7, the V gene TRBV6-5, with TRBD2 matching 12 bases. V was clipped by 2 bases and J by 0 bases; unmatched bases: 2. CDR1 and CDR2 from the germline V gene are MNHEY and SVGAGI. CDR3 length equals 16 residues. The CDR3 sequence is CASSYPTSGGSYEQYF. In DNA form, the CDR3 reads TGTGCCAGCAGTTACCCGACTAGCGGGGGCTCCTACGAGCAGTACTTC.

The chain joins TRBV18 to TRBJ1-1, with 7 bases matching TRBD1. Per the germline V gene, CDR1 is KGHSH and CDR2 is LQKENI. Unmatched junction bases numbered 9, after V lost 3 bases and J lost 8 bases. This CDR3 region has 14 residues. The CDR3 spells CASSPMGQRFEAFF. DNA for the CDR3: TGTGCCAGCTCACCGATGGGACAGCGATTCGAAGCTTTCTTT.

This clone was counted a few times. The rearrangement joins TRBV19 to TRBJ2-2, with TRBD2 identical over 7 bases. V lost 7 bases to trimming and J lost 4 bases; unmatched junction nucleotides: 6. The germline gives CDR1 LNHDA, CDR2 SQIVND (reference sequence). The CDR3 totals 14 residues. The DNA for the CDR3 is TGTGCCAGTAAGGAGACTAGCCCCACCGGGGAGCTGTTTTTT. Encoded protein: CASKETSPTGELFF.

The chain is built from TRBV10-3 and TRBJ2-3, with D perhaps TRBD1 (6 bases). From germline, CDR1 is ENHRY and CDR2 SYGVKD. CDR3 size: 14 residues. Trimming removed 3 bases at V and 6 bases at J, with 13 bases between. The CDR3 loop reads CAISDPAGADTQYF. The DNA of the CDR3 is TGTGCCATCAGTGATCCCGCAGGGGCGGATACGCAGTATTTT.

This clone turned up a few times. This rearrangement joins TRBV9 to TRBJ2-5; TRBD2 matches at 9 bases. The CDR3 extends over 15 amino acids. Germline-derived CDR1 and CDR2 are SGDLS and YYNGEE. V was pared by 0 bases and J by 5 bases, with 5 bases of the junction left unmatched. CDR3 coding DNA: TGTGCCAGCAGCGTAGACGCTAGCGGGGTTGAGACCCAGTACTTC. This gives the protein CASSVDASGVETQYF.

Concerning this clone: Other DNA sequences from this sample encode an identical CDR3 as well. The rearrangement links TRBV7-2 to TRBJ1-1; TRBD1 is a possible D gene (5 bases). The CDR3 sequence is 13 residues long. V was pared by 5 bases and J by 2 bases, with 9 bases between. Germline loops: CDR1 SGHTA, CDR2 FQGNSA. CDR3 protein: CASSRDRNTEAFF. CDR3 in DNA: TGTGCCAGCAGCCGTGACAGAAACACTGAAGCTTTCTTT.

This clone appeared a few times. The rearrangement uses TRBV5-4 and TRBJ1-1; the D gene is possibly TRBD1 (6 bases). The V gene lost 4 bases and the J gene lost 6 bases, with 19 bases spanning the gap. The length of the CDR3 is 15 residues. Germline CDR1 SGHNT, CDR2 YYREEE (reference sequence). The CDR3 sequence is CASSPQGRRVAEAFF. Here the CDR3 DNA reads TGTGCCAGCAGCCCACAGGGACGACGGGTCGCTGAAGCTTTCTTT.

The chain links TRBV5-4 to TRBJ1-2; 11 bases fit TRBD1. The V segment lost 3 bases and the J segment 8 bases; nucleotides outside the gene matches: 9. The germline V gene has CDR1 SGHNT and CDR2 YYREEE (reference sequence). The CDR3 runs 15 residues. The CDR3 region is CASSSPGQGVGGYTF. The DNA for the CDR3 is TGTGCCAGCAGCTCCCCGGGACAGGGGGTCGGAGGCTACACCTTC.

The rearrangement links TRBV5-1 to TRBJ1-1; D not resolved. The CDR3 is made up of 14 amino acids. In germline, CDR1 is SGHRS, CDR2 YFSETQ. The V gene lost 3 bases and the J gene lost 4 bases, with 13 bases spanning the gap. This chain's CDR3 is CASSYRPRGTEAFF. The CDR3 DNA sequence: TGCGCCAGCAGCTACCGTCCAAGAGGCACTGAAGCTTTCTTT.

Only a few counts were recorded for this clone. This rearrangement joins TRBV4-2 to TRBJ1-5, with D perhaps TRBD1 (5 bases). The CDR3 loop spans 15 amino acids. V lost 4 bases to trimming and J lost 3 bases, with 13 bases between them. Germline CDR1 and CDR2: LGHNA and YNFKEQ. The CDR3 is CASSPGQGVNQPQHF. CDR3 in DNA: TGTGCCAGCAGCCCCGGGCAGGGTGTCAATCAGCCCCAGCATTTT.

The rearrangement links TRBV10-2 to TRBJ1-1; D ambiguous. The germline V and J ends were trimmed by 2 bases and 1 base, with 8 bases remaining between them. This CDR3 spans 14 amino acids. CDR1 is WSHSY, CDR2 SAAADI, per germline. Written as DNA, the CDR3 is TGCGCCAGCAGTGAGGATGGGAGGAACACTGAAGCTTTCTTT. This sequence encodes CASSEDGRNTEAFF.

This chain uses TRBV5-1 with TRBJ1-2; TRBD1 might be the D (5 bases). Trimming shortened V by 4 bases and J by 8 bases, and 12 bases separated the two germline ends. This CDR3 is built from 12 residues. Per germline, CDR1 SGHRS and CDR2 YFSETQ. This CDR3 reads CASSESRGGYTF. The CDR3 DNA follows: TGCGCCAGCAGCGAATCAAGGGGAGGCTACACCTTC.

The chain couples TRBV5-1 to TRBJ2-6; TRBD1 is a possible D gene (6 bases). The CDR3 spans 15 residues. CDR1 is SGHRS and CDR2 is YFSETQ in the germline V gene. The V end lost 4 bases, the J end lost 2 bases, and 10 bases lay between the germline ends. The CDR3 DNA reads TGCGCCAGCAGCCCCGGACAGACTGGGGCCAACGTCCTGACTTTC. Translating it yields CASSPGQTGANVLTF.

This chain joins TRBV19 and TRBJ2-5, with 8 bases aligning to TRBD1. The V gene's germline CDR1 is LNHDA and CDR2 SQIVND (reference sequence). CDR3 length equals 13 residues. V was clipped by 7 bases and J by 5 bases; unmatched bases: 6. CDR3: CASTVRGLETQYF. DNA for the CDR3: TGTGCCAGTACGGTCAGGGGGCTGGAGACCCAGTACTTC.

This clone was counted only a few times. The chain has TRBV7-9 and TRBJ2-2, with 7 bases identical to TRBD2. The V and J ends lost 3 bases and 3 bases, in that order; junction bases with no gene match: 10. The length of the CDR3 is 17 residues. Germline V CDR1 and CDR2: SEHNR, FQNEAQ (reference sequence). The CDR3 region has the DNA TGTGCCAGCAGCTTTATCGCTAGCGGCTATCACACCGGGGAGCTGTTTTTT. It is translated as CASSFIASGYHTGELFF.

In its sample, this clone was seen a few times. The V call is TRBV9, the J call TRBJ2-7; 10 nucleotides match TRBD1. J was trimmed by 5 bases and V by 1 base; bases with no gene match: 6. Germline V gene lookup returns CDR1 SGDLS and CDR2 YYNGEE. This CDR3 has 15 residues. The DNA of the CDR3 is TGTGCCAGCAGCGTATCGGGACAGGGGAGGGACGAGCAGTACTTC. This sequence encodes CASSVSGQGRDEQYF.

This clone was counted only a few times. The gene calls are TRBV7-8 and TRBJ2-3, with D unresolved. Germline V gene lookup returns CDR1 SGHVS and CDR2 FQNEAQ. The CDR3 runs 13 residues. V gave up 1 base and J gave up 4 bases, with 6 bases separating them. As DNA, the CDR3 is TGTGCCAGCAGCTTAGATCGAGCAGATACGCAGTATTTT. Protein sequence: CASSLDRADTQYF.

The chain couples TRBV5-5 to TRBJ1-2, with TRBD1 identical over 8 bases. Germline V gene sequence: CDR1 SGHKS, CDR2 YYEKEE (reference sequence). The CDR3 has 18 residues. J was trimmed by 7 bases and V by 4 bases; bases with no gene match: 21. CDR3 in DNA: TGTGCCAGCAGCCCCCGAAGCTTCCGGGACAGGAGTTTCGGTGGCTACACCTTC. It codes for CASSPRSFRDRSFGGYTF.

V gene TRBV5-4 combines with J gene TRBJ2-7; unclear D gene. Germline values: CDR1 SGHNT, CDR2 YYREEE (reference sequence). The CDR3 extends over 11 amino acids. V was clipped by 2 bases and J by 2 bases, with 2 bases between them. The CDR3 spells CASSFAYEQYF. CDR3 DNA sequence: TGTGCCAGCAGCTTCGCCTACGAGCAGTACTTC.

This clone showed up just a few times. The rearrangement uses TRBV29-1 and TRBJ2-6; 8 bases map to TRBD1. CDR1 SQVTM and CDR2 ANQGSEA come from the germline V gene. The CDR3 consists of 16 residues. The junction had 7 bases not matched to a gene; V was cut back by 6 bases and J by 0 bases. CDR3 amino acids: CSVGTGASSGANVLTF. The CDR3 DNA is TGCAGCGTCGGGACAGGCGCCAGCTCTGGGGCCAACGTCCTGACTTTC.

This clone was seen only a few times. The chain links TRBV7-8 to TRBJ2-2; no reliable D call. CDR3 length: 17 residues. From germline, CDR1 is SGHVS and CDR2 FQNEAQ. V was shortened by 1 base and J by 4 bases, with 16 bases between the two germline ends. This CDR3 is CASSLVSVQISTGELFF. The DNA for the CDR3 is TGTGCCAGCAGCTTAGTTTCCGTACAAATTTCCACCGGGGAGCTGTTTTTT.

The chain couples TRBV29-1 to TRBJ2-7; a possible D gene is TRBD1 (7 bases). This CDR3 comprises 13 residues. Trimming removed 6 bases from V and 5 bases from J, with 17 bases in between. Per the germline V gene, CDR1 is SQVTM and CDR2 is ANQGSEA. The CDR3 DNA reads TGCAGCGTGGGGCAGGGGGGTTACAACGAGCAGTACTTC. This translates into CSVGQGGYNEQYF.

The gene calls are TRBV12-5 and TRBJ1-5; no clear D gene. The V end lost 2 bases, the J end lost 15 bases, and 14 bases lay between the germline ends. The germline gives CDR1 LGHNT, CDR2 FRNRAP. The CDR3 has 12 amino acids. For the CDR3, the DNA is TGTGCTAGTGGTTTGAATGTGGGCCTCCTGCATTTT. Translation gives CASGLNVGLLHF.

The chain recombines TRBV4-1 with TRBJ2-7; possible D gene TRBD1, 6 bases. V shed 1 base and J shed 3 bases, with 16 bases lying between them. The CDR3 consists of 16 residues. CDR1 is MGHRA and CDR2 is YSYEKL in the germline V gene. The CDR3 coding sequence is TGCGCCAGCAGCCAAGCTGGAGACAGGACCAACTACGAGCAGTACTTC. Its protein product is CASSQAGDRTNYEQYF.

This clone came up a few times. The chain combines TRBV7-2 with TRBJ2-5; 14 bases are shared with TRBD2. In germline, CDR1 is SGHTA, CDR2 FQGNSA. The CDR3 is 15 residues long. With V trimmed by 5 bases and J by 5 bases, 4 bases remained unmatched. CDR3 loop: CASSLTSGGAETQYF. CDR3 nucleotide sequence: TGTGCCAGCAGCCTGACTAGCGGGGGGGCGGAGACCCAGTACTTC.

The chain uses TRBV6-5 and TRBJ1-2, with 7 bases fitting TRBD1. Germline CDR1 MNHEY, CDR2 SVGAGI. With V trimmed by 6 bases and J by 2 bases, 9 bases remained unmatched. This CDR3 is 15 amino acids long. CDR3 sequence reads: CASRSPGTENYGYTF. DNA of the CDR3: TGTGCCAGCAGGTCGCCCGGGACAGAAAACTATGGCTACACCTTC.